The 11 T cell receptor beta chains below were found in one sample sequenced in a study of T cell changes during pregnancy in multiple sclerosis. The assay was immunoSEQ multiplex PCR, and TCRdb's table has in-frame clones only and misses some. The sample records 90,000 to 95,000 clones, 85% to 95% being singletons. The sample was peripheral blood, taken in the third trimester of pregnancy. The receptors were sampled from a female donor with multiple sclerosis, enrolled in a pregnancy study.

The V call is TRBV7-9, the J call TRBJ1-3, with 7 bases aligning to TRBD1. The CDR3 sequence is 16 residues long. V lost 5 bases, J lost 0 bases, and 7 bases stayed unmatched. Germline V gene lookup returns CDR1 SEHNR and CDR2 FQNEAQ (reference sequence). The CDR3 region is CASSRDGQASGNTIYF. The CDR3 DNA sequence: TGTGCCAGCAGCCGGGACGGACAGGCCTCTGGAAACACCATATATTTT.

This clone appeared a single time. The J gene is TRBJ2-5, the V gene TRBV5-6, with 10 bases aligning to TRBD2. Germline trimming cut 0 bases from V and 5 bases from J; bases unmatched to any gene: 7. Germline lookup yields CDR1 SGHDT and CDR2 YYEEEE. This CDR3 has 16 residues. The CDR3 coding sequence is TGTGCCAGCAGCTTGGCCGGGACTAGCGAGGGTGAGACCCAGTACTTC. It is translated as CASSLAGTSEGETQYF.

This rearrangement joins TRBV4-3 to TRBJ2-3; 10 nucleotides line up with TRBD2. Looked up from germline, CDR1 is LGHNA and CDR2 is YSLEER. With V trimmed by 1 base and J by 9 bases, 13 bases remained unmatched. This CDR3 has 17 amino acids. The CDR3 protein is CASSQVASGSPPLTQYF. In DNA, the CDR3 is TGCGCCAGCAGCCAAGTTGCTAGCGGGAGCCCCCCCCTCACGCAGTATTTT.

The gene calls are TRBV11-2 and TRBJ2-1, with 7 bases that match TRBD2. Germline values: CDR1 SGHAT, CDR2 FQNNGV. Unmatched junction bases numbered 4, after V lost 2 bases and J lost 6 bases. This CDR3 has 14 residues. The CDR3 sequence: CASSLRAGFNEQFF. In DNA, the CDR3 is TGTGCCAGCAGCTTAAGAGCGGGATTCAATGAGCAGTTCTTC.

This sequence joins TRBV27 and TRBJ1-5; unclear D gene. V was cut by 5 bases and J by 11 bases, with 19 bases left in between. CDR3 length: 14 residues. Germline V gene data show CDR1 as MNHEY and CDR2 as SMNVEV (reference sequence). This CDR3 is CASSALNAGGSQHF. As DNA, the CDR3 is TGTGCCAGCAGTGCTCTGAACGCCGGCGGGTCCCAGCATTTT.

The chain carries TRBV9 and TRBJ2-3; 12 bases align to TRBD2. The CDR3 runs to 16 residues. Trimming removed 3 bases from V and 5 bases from J; junction bases left unmatched: 7. CDR1 and CDR2 from the germline V gene are SGDLS and YYNGEE. CDR3 in amino acids: CASSATSGRLGDTQYF. DNA of the CDR3: TGTGCCAGCAGCGCGACTAGCGGGAGACTCGGAGATACGCAGTATTTT.

As regards this clone: The junction differs from germline at one of its ends, possibly a read error. The chain couples TRBV7-7 to TRBJ2-3; TRBD1 matches at 8 bases. Germline V lookup: CDR1 SSHAT, CDR2 FNYEAQ (reference sequence). CDR3 length equals 13 residues. The CDR3 DNA sequence: TGTGCTAGCAGCTTAGACCGGGACAGGACGCAGTATTTT. Translation: CASSLDRDRTQYF.

V and J are TRBV6-6 and TRBJ1-1; D is unclear. V was clipped by 7 bases and J by 2 bases, with 11 bases between them. From germline, CDR1 is MNHNY and CDR2 SVGAGI (reference sequence). The CDR3 loop spans 13 amino acids. The chain's CDR3 is CASTPAVNTEAFF. CDR3 bases: TGTGCCAGCACCCCGGCGGTTAACACTGAAGCTTTCTTT.

This chain uses TRBV28 with TRBJ1-1; TRBD1 might be the D (5 bases). The CDR3 has 14 amino acids. CDR1 and CDR2 (germline): MDHEN, SYDVKM. V was cut by 5 bases and J by 5 bases, with 15 bases left in between. The CDR3 spells CASSANTRGTEAFF. The DNA of the CDR3 is TGTGCCAGCAGTGCTAATACGCGGGGGACTGAAGCTTTCTTT.

J is TRBJ2-7 and V is TRBV15, with D perhaps matching TRBD2 (6 bases). The V and J ends lost 6 bases and 7 bases respectively, with 19 bases between them. CDR3 length equals 14 residues. Germline-derived CDR1 and CDR2 are LNHNV and YYDKDF (reference sequence). CDR3 sequence: CATSDPGLSKEQYF. The CDR3 bases are TGTGCCACCAGTGACCCGGGACTGTCTAAAGAGCAGTACTTC. Full variable domain (rest looked up from reference TRBV15 and TRBJ2-7): DAMVIQNPRYQVTQFGKPVTLSCSQTLNHNVMYWYQQKSSQAPKLLFHYYDKDFNNEADTPDNFQSRRPNTSFCFLDIRSPGLGDTAMYLCATSDPGLSKEQYFGPGTRLTVT.

In this sample, this clone turned up once. The rearrangement uses TRBV18 and TRBJ1-3; unclear D gene. V shed 3 bases and J shed 0 bases, with 15 bases lying between them. The CDR3 runs to 17 residues. Germline-derived CDR1 and CDR2 are KGHSH and LQKENI. CDR3 nucleotides: TGTGCCAGCTCACCCTCGCACATCTCAATCTCTGGAAACACCATATATTTT. As protein: CASSPSHISISGNTIYF.